Listed below are T cell receptor beta chains from one sample, sequenced in a study of blood T cell repertoires in COVID-19. TCRdb keeps only in-frame clones here, not all; method: immunoSEQ multiplex PCR. This table has 150,000 to 200,000 clones, about 86% appearing once. Sequencing was carried out using peripheral blood. The receptors here all came from a man aged 18 to 30 with active or convalescent COVID-19. Each CDR3 is given with its conserved first and last residue. Fields, in order: D gene, J gene, V gene, clone size, CDR3 DNA, CDR3 protein. D genes are given only for firm matches. Size tells how often a clone was seen (once, few, many) or the class of an expanded clone, and some rows leave it out.

D gene: TRBD2
J gene: TRBJ2-7
V gene: TRBV4-2
clone size: few
CDR3 DNA: TGTGCCAGCTCCCGAGCGGGAGGATCCTACGAGCAGTACTTC
CDR3 protein: CASSRAGGSYEQYF

D gene: -
J gene: TRBJ1-1
V gene: TRBV5-1
clone size: -
CDR3 DNA: TGCGCCAGCAGCTTTAAGGAGGGGAACACTGAAGCTTTCTTT
CDR3 protein: CASSFKEGNTEAFF

D gene: -
J gene: TRBJ1-6
V gene: TRBV19
clone size: -
CDR3 DNA: TGTGCCAGTAGTATGCGGCAGCTAGATTCACCCCTCCACTTT
CDR3 protein: CASSMRQLDSPLHF

D gene: -
J gene: TRBJ1-1
V gene: TRBV10-3
clone size: -
CDR3 DNA: TGTGCCATCAATCGGGGAAAGGGTGGGACTGAAGCTTTCTTT
CDR3 protein: CAINRGKGGTEAFF

D gene: TRBD2
J gene: TRBJ2-4
V gene: TRBV4-1
clone size: once
CDR3 DNA: TGCGCCAGCAGCCAAGGGTGGCTAGCGGGGGAGATACTAGCCAAAAACATTCAGTACTTC
CDR3 protein: CASSQGWLAGEILAKNIQYF

D gene: TRBD1
J gene: TRBJ1-2
V gene: TRBV6-5
clone size: -
CDR3 DNA: TGTGCCAGCAGCGATTGGACAGGAAAGGCCTATGGCTACACCTTC
CDR3 protein: CASSDWTGKAYGYTF

D gene: -
J gene: TRBJ1-2
V gene: TRBV29-1
clone size: once
CDR3 DNA: TGCAGCGTTGGTCCGGGGTTTCGGAACTATGGCTACACCTTC
CDR3 protein: CSVGPGFRNYGYTF

D gene: -
J gene: TRBJ2-1
V gene: TRBV6-6
clone size: -
CDR3 DNA: TGTGCCAGCAGTTACTCGACGGGAAGCTACAATGAGCAGTTCTTC
CDR3 protein: CASSYSTGSYNEQFF

D gene: -
J gene: TRBJ1-2
V gene: TRBV2
clone size: few
CDR3 DNA: TGTGCCAGCCAAACAGATTACCTCTATGGCTACACCTTC
CDR3 protein: CASQTDYLYGYTF

D gene: -
J gene: TRBJ1-2
V gene: TRBV6-5
clone size: -
CDR3 DNA: TGTGCCAGCAGCGTGACAGCTAACTATGGCTACACCTTC
CDR3 protein: CASSVTANYGYTF

D gene: -
J gene: TRBJ2-3
V gene: TRBV11-3
clone size: -
CDR3 DNA: TGTGCCAGCAGCTTTCTAGCGATGGGAGATACGCAGTATTTT
CDR3 protein: CASSFLAMGDTQYF

D gene: -
J gene: TRBJ1-2
V gene: TRBV20-1
clone size: -
CDR3 DNA: TGCAGTGCTAGCCCGGGCTATGGCTACACCTTC
CDR3 protein: CSASPGYGYTF

D gene: -
J gene: TRBJ1-4
V gene: TRBV11-3
clone size: -
CDR3 DNA: TGTGCCAGCAGCCCGGGAAATGAAAAACTGTTTTTT
CDR3 protein: CASSPGNEKLFF

D gene: TRBD1
J gene: TRBJ2-5
V gene: TRBV9
clone size: -
CDR3 DNA: TGTGCCAGCGGTAACACAGGGGCTTGGGAGACCCAGTACTTC
CDR3 protein: CASGNTGAWETQYF